Listed here is a single T cell receptor (beta chain). Its binding antigen is unknown. Base qualities are missing; no much larger clone stands one base away. This record comes from a study of a mutant IDH1 vaccine in newly diagnosed glioma (dated by TCRdb to about 2021). For the study in its entirety: Eight vaccinations were administered to patients in weeks 1, 3, 5, 7, 11, 15, 19 and 23, corresponding to visits V03 through V10. Vaccination began 4-6 weeks after radiotherapy alone, or alongside temozolomide cycles in the chemotherapy-containing groups. Of the roughly 30 treated patients, around 62% were male and around 40% were female, and a mean age of approximately 40 years was recorded. Prior to enrollment, patients had been given standard therapy consisting of radiotherapy alone, temozolomide alone, or radiochemotherapy with temozolomide, with the combination given to most patients. Six visits were used for peripheral blood collection: V03 (baseline), V05, V07, V10, V12 and V13. For exploratory analyses, longitudinal TCRB deep sequencing was carried out in under 30 treated patients wherever samples were available.

Taken from cysteine to phenylalanine, the CDR3 has 14 residues. The read is trimmed to its CDR3 DNA, 42 bases read in frame from base 1. Trimming at the junction amounts to 6 bases on V and 2 bases on J, and the germline ends lie 11 bases apart. CDR1 SNHLY and CDR2 FYNNEI are derived from the germline V gene. Libraries were prepared through the immunoSEQ multiplex PCR assay. Following the manufacturer's protocol, the hsTCRB Kit was used to amplify rearranged TCR beta chain sequences. TCRB libraries were sequenced on an Illumina MiSeq. The authors processed their data as follows. The proprietary platform of the kit vendor was used for demultiplexing, trimming and gene mapping. Here the immuneACCESS table is served through TCRdb, limited to in-frame sequences with V and J called. Missing clones are a known gap in these copies; in checked studies unresolved V genes cover under half, and the rest lacks a known reason. The V and J calls and the clone size are those of that table, but D and trimming were determined from the DNA. This sample holds fewer than 70,000 clones; about 80% were observed only once. The ten largest clones capture about 3.7% of the sample.

The sample's time point label, in plain terms: week 11, during vaccination. Each vaccine dose, consisting of 300 ug of a 20-mer mutant IDH1 peptide in Montanide, was administered subcutaneously with topical imiquimod. The donors had newly diagnosed IDH1-mutant astrocytomas of WHO grade 3 or 4 that showed loss of nuclear ATRX. The samples were drawn from NOA16, a multicentre, single-arm, open-label phase I trial in Germany that tested a mutant IDH1 peptide vaccine in humans for the first time. Genomic DNA for TCRB sequencing was isolated from EDTA blood with the DNeasy Blood and Tissue Kit. Study-level results and caveats: Immune responses induced by the vaccine were seen in 90% to 95% of patients across multiple MHC alleles. Availability determined which PBMC samples were chosen for TCRB deep sequencing. According to the authors, sample limitations meant that analyses of patient blood samples could not be reproduced. No apparent relationship was observed between pseudoprogression and alterations in the top peripheral T cell clonotypes detected by TCRB sequencing.

The chain employs TRBV2 and TRBJ1-5, and perhaps TRBD1 as D gene, on 5 matching bases. This TCR derives from a man between 25 and 39 years old with glioma. The material sequenced was PBMCs, taken from a glioma patient whose treatment included an IDH1 peptide vaccine. In nucleotide form, the sequence is TGTGCCAGCAGCAGAGGAGGGGGCAATCAGCCCCAGCATTTT. The encoded protein is CASSRGGGNQPQHF.